These 14 T cell receptor beta chains were sequenced from one sample in a study of T cell responses to AZD1222 COVID-19 vaccine. This table comes from immunoSEQ multiplex PCR, and its TCRdb copy is limited to in-frame clones, with some not included. The sample shows 100,000 to 120,000 clones, approximately 87% of them seen only once. The sequencing here drew on peripheral blood, taken on day 0 of AZD1222 vaccination. The source is an adult in good health.

The rearrangement links TRBV27 to TRBJ2-3; D not certain. The CDR3 has 16 residues. CDR1 is MNHEY and CDR2 is SMNVEV in the germline V gene (reference sequence). Trimming took 7 bases from V and 3 from J, leaving 20 bases between them. CDR3 nucleotides: TGTGCCAGCAACATACGCGGTGACGGAGCAACAGATACGCAGTATTTT. Translation gives CASNIRGDGATDTQYF.

V usage is TRBV3-1 (or the pseudogene TRBV3-2) and J usage is TRBJ1-6; 7 bases agree with TRBD1. The ends lost 0 bases at V and 6 bases at J; junction bases unmatched: 5. This CDR3 has 16 amino acids. The germline V gene encodes CDR1 LGHDT and CDR2 YNNKEL (reference sequence). The CDR3 bases are TGTGCCAGCAGCCAAGACTTCGCAGGGGGTAATTCACCCCTCCACTTT. Translation: CASSQDFAGGNSPLHF.

This sequence joins TRBV20-1 and TRBJ2-2; D ambiguous. The CDR3 has 11 amino acids. Germline CDR1 reads DFQATT; CDR2 reads SNEGSKA (reference sequence). The V end was cut by 6 bases, the J end by 7 bases, with 9 bases between. The DNA of the CDR3 is TGCAGTGCGAACCGAGGCGGGGAGCTGTTTTTT. Its translation is CSANRGGELFF.

The V gene is TRBV27, the J gene TRBJ2-7; D uncertain. Germline loops: CDR1 MNHEY, CDR2 SMNVEV (reference sequence). This CDR3 comprises 13 residues. Deletions cut 2 bases from V and 3 bases from J, with 8 bases between. The CDR3 DNA follows: TGTGCCAGCAGTTTAGCCACAAACTACGAGCAGTACTTC. This translates into CASSLATNYEQYF.

V and J are TRBV6-5 and TRBJ1-6, with D tentatively TRBD1 (6 bases). Trimming shortened V by 0 bases and J by 9 bases, and 15 bases separated the two germline ends. The CDR3 loop spans 16 amino acids. From germline, CDR1 is MNHEY and CDR2 SVGAGI. CDR3 coding DNA: TGTGCCAGCAGTTACTCCCCAGGGGAAGCTATTTCACCCCTCCACTTT. This codes for CASSYSPGEAISPLHF.

The rearrangement uses TRBV7-9 and TRBJ2-1; TRBD2 might be the D (6 bases). The germline V gene has CDR1 SEHNR and CDR2 FQNEAQ (reference sequence). This CDR3 is 15 amino acids long. V lost 1 base to trimming and J lost 5 bases, with 12 bases between them. This chain's CDR3 is CASSLEEGPHNEQFF. DNA for the CDR3: TGTGCCAGCAGCTTAGAGGAGGGCCCTCACAATGAGCAGTTCTTC.

This chain connects TRBV2 to TRBJ2-2; D remains unclear. The length of the CDR3 is 12 residues. In germline, CDR1 is SNHLY, CDR2 FYNNEI. Trimming removed 0 bases at V and 6 bases at J, with 2 bases between. CDR3 residues: CASSEAAGELFF. The DNA of the CDR3 is TGTGCCAGCAGTGAAGCGGCCGGGGAGCTGTTTTTT.

The CDR3 region is CATSDLLPGAGETQYF. CDR3 in DNA: TGTGCCACCAGTGATTTGTTACCGGGGGCTGGAGAGACCCAGTACTTC. The chain is built from TRBV24-1 and TRBJ2-5; possibly TRBD1 or TRBD2 for D (6 bases each). V dropped 0 bases and J dropped 4 bases, with 14 bases sitting between them. Germline V lookup: CDR1 KGHDR, CDR2 SFDVKD. The CDR3 extends over 16 amino acids.

V gene TRBV6-5 combines with J gene TRBJ2-3; D unresolved. This CDR3 comprises 14 residues. Germline CDR1 is MNHEY and CDR2 is SVGAGI. The V end was cut by 0 bases, the J end by 2 bases, with 6 bases between. The CDR3 coding sequence is TGTGCCAGCAGTTACTCGCGCGACACAGATACGCAGTATTTT. It encodes CASSYSRDTDTQYF.

This clone came up a few times. The chain combines TRBV15 with TRBJ2-2; 7 positions match TRBD2. The CDR3 totals 15 residues. The germline CDR1 and CDR2 sequences are LNHNV and YYDKDF (reference sequence). Trimming removed 3 bases from V and 5 bases from J; junction bases left unmatched: 6. CDR3 loop: CATSSGLEVTGELFF. DNA for the CDR3: TGTGCCACCAGCAGCGGACTAGAGGTTACCGGGGAGCTGTTTTTT.

Here the CDR3 DNA reads TGTGCCAGCAGCTTTGCAGGGAACTATGGCTACACCTTC. Protein: CASSFAGNYGYTF. This chain links TRBV5-5 with TRBJ1-2; a weak D match, TRBD1 (5 bases). The CDR3 is made up of 13 amino acids. Germline CDR1 SGHKS, CDR2 YYEKEE (reference sequence). Trimming stripped 2 bases from V and 2 bases from J, with 7 bases between.

This chain uses TRBV3-1 (or the pseudogene TRBV3-2) with TRBJ2-7; TRBD2 might be the D (6 bases). Germline CDR1 reads LGHDT; CDR2 reads YNNKEL (reference sequence). CDR3 size: 16 residues. With 1 base removed from V and 0 bases from J, the gap between germline ends came to 13 bases. CDR3 in DNA: TGTGCCAGCAGCCAAGGCCCCAGGCGGGACTCCTACGAGCAGTACTTC. It codes for CASSQGPRRDSYEQYF.

This clone occurred once. The chain couples TRBV7-9 to TRBJ1-5; 7 bases fit TRBD1. Germline loops: CDR1 SEHNR, CDR2 FQNEAQ (reference sequence). This CDR3 comprises 13 residues. V shed 7 bases, J shed 4 bases, and the junction held 4 bases outside the gene matches. CDR3 region: CASTQGGNQPQHF. CDR3 nucleotide sequence: TGTGCCAGCACCCAGGGGGGTAATCAGCCCCAGCATTTT.

The rearrangement links TRBV14 to TRBJ2-1; 11 bases fit TRBD1. Germline V gene sequence: CDR1 SGHDN, CDR2 FVKESK. CDR3 length: 15 amino acids. Germline trimming cut 3 bases from V and 8 bases from J; bases unmatched to any gene: 6. This CDR3 is CASSHTDRGLYEQFF. The CDR3, as DNA: TGTGCCAGCAGCCATACGGACAGGGGGCTCTATGAGCAGTTCTTC.